The present T cell receptor beta chain was sequenced within a study of post-analysis software for immune sequencing data. Study context: The cohort encompassed relapsing-remitting, secondary progressive and progressive-relapsing multiple sclerosis disease courses. General study results and limits: In multiple sclerosis, normalized Chao1 diversity was significantly below that of controls. TRBV5-6, TRBV5-1 and TRBV20-1 were among roughly five TRBV segments more frequent in patients than controls. By F measure, samples from a shared preparation batch strongly co-clustered.

The CDR3 extends over 14 amino acids. Germline V gene sequence: CDR1 LNHNV, CDR2 YYDKDF (reference sequence). Between the trimmed V and J ends, which lost 3 bases and 0 bases, there was a span of 9 bases. Unique molecular identifiers were present in the TCR beta cDNA libraries. A single record per CDR3 protein comes from TCRdb applying MiXCR to the PCR reads. The repertoire holds approximately 350,000 distinct CDR3 sequences, around a third seen once, with 13% in the top ten. This clonotype occurred a few times. The target antigen is unknown. V gene TRBV15 combines with J gene TRBJ2-7, with D possibly being TRBD2 (5 bases). Material: blood. The origin of this receptor is a girl aged 5-17 years with multiple sclerosis. The CDR3 nucleotides are TGTGCCACCAGCAGGGACTTCGCCTCCTACGAGCAGTACTTC. Encoded protein: CATSRDFASYEQYF.